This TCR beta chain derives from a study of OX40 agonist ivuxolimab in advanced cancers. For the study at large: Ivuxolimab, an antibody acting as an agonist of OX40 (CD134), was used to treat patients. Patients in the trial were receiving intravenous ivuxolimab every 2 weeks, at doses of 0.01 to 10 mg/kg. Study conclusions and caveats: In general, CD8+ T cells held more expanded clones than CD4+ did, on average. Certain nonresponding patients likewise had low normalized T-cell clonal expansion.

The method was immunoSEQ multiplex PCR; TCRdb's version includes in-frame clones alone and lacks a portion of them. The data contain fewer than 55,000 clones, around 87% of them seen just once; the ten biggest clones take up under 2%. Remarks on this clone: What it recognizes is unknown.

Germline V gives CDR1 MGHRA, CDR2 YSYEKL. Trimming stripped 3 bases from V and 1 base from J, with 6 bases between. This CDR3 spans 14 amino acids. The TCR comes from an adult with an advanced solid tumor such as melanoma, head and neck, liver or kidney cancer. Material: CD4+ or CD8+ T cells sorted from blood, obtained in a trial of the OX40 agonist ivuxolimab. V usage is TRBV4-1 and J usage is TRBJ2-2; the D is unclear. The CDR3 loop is CASSQSMNTGELFF. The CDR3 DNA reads TGCGCCAGCAGCCAGTCGATGAACACCGGGGAGCTGTTTTTT.